One sample yielded the 7 T cell receptor beta chains listed below, sequenced in a study of OX40 agonist ivuxolimab in advanced cancers. The repertoire was sequenced with immunoSEQ multiplex PCR; TCRdb's copy has only in-frame clones and lacks some. Of tens of thousands of clones listed, 91% are singletons. This specimen consisted of CD4+ or CD8+ T cells sorted from blood, obtained in a trial of the OX40 agonist ivuxolimab. The receptors here all came from an adult with an advanced solid tumor such as melanoma, head and neck, liver or kidney cancer.

Written as DNA, the CDR3 is TGCAGCGTTATGGGACACCCTCAAGAGACCCAGTACTTC. Residues: CSVMGHPQETQYF. This rearrangement joins TRBV29-1 to TRBJ2-5; perhaps TRBD1 as D (6 bases). The CDR3 is 13 amino acids. The V end was cut by 5 bases, the J end by 2 bases, with 12 bases between. Germline V gene lookup returns CDR1 SQVTM and CDR2 ANQGSEA.

This chain connects TRBV5-6 to TRBJ2-7, with 7 positions matching TRBD2. The CDR3 is made up of 14 amino acids. V lost 0 bases to trimming and J lost 4 bases; unmatched junction nucleotides: 4. CDR1 is SGHDT and CDR2 is YYEEEE in the germline V gene. The CDR3 region has the DNA TGTGCCAGCAGCTTGGAACTAGCGCTTTACGAGCAGTACTTC. It encodes CASSLELALYEQYF.

The chain is built from TRBV15 and TRBJ1-2, with 7 bases matching TRBD1. The CDR3 has 16 residues. V shed 0 bases and J 0 bases; nucleotides not matched to a gene: 4. Germline-derived CDR1 and CDR2 are LNHNV and YYDKDF (reference sequence). CDR3: CATSRDRGGPNYGYTF. The CDR3 region has the DNA TGTGCCACCAGCAGAGACAGGGGGGGTCCTAACTATGGCTACACCTTC.

The chain combines TRBV7-3 with TRBJ2-2; TRBD2 is a possible D gene (5 bases). Germline values: CDR1 SGHTA, CDR2 FQGTGA. The CDR3 loop spans 15 amino acids. The germline V and J ends were trimmed by 0 bases and 1 base, with 6 bases remaining between them. The CDR3 bases are TGTGCCAGCAGCTTAACGGCGGGGAACACCGGGGAGCTGTTTTTT. Its protein is CASSLTAGNTGELFF.

The gene calls are TRBV5-6 and TRBJ2-7; perhaps TRBD1 as D (5 bases). The V and J ends lost 4 bases and 0 bases respectively, with 8 bases between them. CDR1 SGHDT and CDR2 YYEEEE come from the germline V gene. This CDR3 is built from 13 residues. The DNA of the CDR3 is TGTGCCAGCAGCGCGACAGTCTCCTACGAGCAGTACTTC. Its protein is CASSATVSYEQYF.

The chain links TRBV7-2 to TRBJ2-7, with 10 bases lining up with TRBD1. Germline trimming cut 5 bases from V and 4 bases from J; bases unmatched to any gene: 8. The CDR3 is 15 amino acids. Germline-derived CDR1 and CDR2 are SGHTA and FQGNSA. In nucleotides, the CDR3 is TGTGCCAGCAGCGGTGGGGACAGGGGACTGTACGAGCAGTACTTC. It is translated as CASSGGDRGLYEQYF.

The chain uses TRBV5-4 and TRBJ2-7; no reliable D call. Trimming cost V 2 bases and J 2 bases, with 8 bases left between them. Per the germline V gene, CDR1 is SGHNT and CDR2 is YYREEE (reference sequence). CDR3 size: 13 residues. The CDR3 bases are TGTGCCAGCAGCTTCGGTCGGACCTACGAGCAGTACTTC. It is translated as CASSFGRTYEQYF.